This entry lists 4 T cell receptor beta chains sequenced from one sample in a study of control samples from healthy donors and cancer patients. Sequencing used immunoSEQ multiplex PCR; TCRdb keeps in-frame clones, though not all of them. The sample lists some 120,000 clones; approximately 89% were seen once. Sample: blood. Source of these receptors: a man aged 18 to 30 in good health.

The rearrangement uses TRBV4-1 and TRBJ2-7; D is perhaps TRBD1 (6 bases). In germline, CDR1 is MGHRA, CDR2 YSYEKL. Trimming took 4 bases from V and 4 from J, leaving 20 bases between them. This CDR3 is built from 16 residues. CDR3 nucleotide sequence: TGCGCCAGCAGCCTCATATCTGCAGGGGTTAAGTACGAGCAGTACTTC. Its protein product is CASSLISAGVKYEQYF.

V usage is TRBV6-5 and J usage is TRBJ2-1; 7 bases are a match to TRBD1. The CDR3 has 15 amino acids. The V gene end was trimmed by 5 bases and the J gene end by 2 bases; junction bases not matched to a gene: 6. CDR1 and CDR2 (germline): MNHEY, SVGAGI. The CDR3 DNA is TGTGCCAGCAGTCCGGACAGGACGACCTACAATGAGCAGTTCTTC. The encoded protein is CASSPDRTTYNEQFF.

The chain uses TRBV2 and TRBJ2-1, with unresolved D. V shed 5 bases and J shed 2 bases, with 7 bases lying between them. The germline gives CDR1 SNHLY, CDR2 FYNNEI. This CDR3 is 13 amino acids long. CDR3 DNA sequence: TGTGCCAGCAGTTCGGGCCCCTACAATGAGCAGTTCTTC. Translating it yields CASSSGPYNEQFF.

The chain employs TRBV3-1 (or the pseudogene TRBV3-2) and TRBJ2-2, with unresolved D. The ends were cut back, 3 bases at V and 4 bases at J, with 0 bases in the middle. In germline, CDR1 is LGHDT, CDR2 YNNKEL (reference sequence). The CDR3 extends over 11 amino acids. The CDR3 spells CASSHTGELFF. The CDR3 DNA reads TGTGCCAGCAGCCACACCGGGGAGCTGTTTTTT.